This T cell receptor (beta chain) is drawn from a study of control samples from healthy donors and cancer patients. Some clones are missing from TCRdb's copy, which holds only in-frame ones; the method was immunoSEQ multiplex PCR. The sample lists roughly 150,000 clones; 88% were seen once. This clone showed up just a few times. Sequenced sample: blood. This TCR derives from a man younger than 30 in good health.

Here the CDR3 DNA reads TGTGCCAGCAGTCTGGGACCCAGAGGGACTGAAGCTTTCTTT. It specifies CASSLGPRGTEAFF. The chain employs TRBV2 and TRBJ1-1, with D perhaps matching TRBD1 (5 bases). The V end was cut by 5 bases, the J end by 5 bases, with 15 bases between. This CDR3 region has 14 residues. Germline V gene data show CDR1 as SNHLY and CDR2 as FYNNEI.